The T cell receptor beta chain described here comes from a study of blood T cell repertoires in COVID-19. Overall study context: Sites across the United States, Italy and Spain contributed samples from acute and convalescent COVID-19.

V was pared by 4 bases and J by 1 base, with 8 bases between. Looked up from germline, CDR1 is SGHRS and CDR2 is YFSETQ. CDR3 length: 13 residues. In the authors' methods: The authors estimated nucleated cell counts from reference gene primer amplification. Sequencing used immunoSEQ multiplex PCR; TCRdb keeps in-frame clones, though not all of them. For V, J and clone size, that table is used; D and trimming come from the DNA. The sample carries 100,000 to 120,000 clones, about 75% recorded once. The receptor was derived from a woman over 75 with active or convalescent COVID-19. Specimen: peripheral blood. This chain joins TRBV5-1 and TRBJ1-1; D possibly corresponds to TRBD1 (5 bases). CDR3 protein: CASSRGANTEAFF. The CDR3 region has the DNA TGCGCCAGCAGCAGGGGCGCGAACACTGAAGCTTTCTTT.